These T cell receptor beta chains were read from a single sample in a study of blood T cells in healthy people across ages. TCRdb ran MiXCR on the 5' RACE reads and lists one entry per CDR3 protein. The repertoire has some 1 million distinct CDR3 sequences, 45% of them found once; the top ten carry 18%. Material for sequencing was blood. The receptor source for this set is a woman aged 55-69 years in good health. The CDR3 runs from the conserved cysteine through the conserved F or W. Fields, in order: V gene, J gene, clone size, D gene, CDR3 protein, CDR3 DNA. The D gene is left open where the match is weak. Clone sizes are given selectively: once, few, many, or a class where the clone is expanded.

v_gene: TRBV9
j_gene: TRBJ2-5
abundance: .
d_gene: TRBD2
CDR3aa: CASSRGLAGGSLGETQYF
CDR3nt: TGTGCCAGCAGCCGGGGACTAGCGGGAGGATCCCTGGGGGAGACCCAGTACTTC

v_gene: TRBV12-3/TRBV12-4
j_gene: TRBJ2-3
abundance: .
d_gene: TRBD2
CDR3aa: CASSLGGGPADTQYF
CDR3nt: TGTGCCAGCAGTTTAGGGGGAGGGCCGGCAGATACGCAGTATTTT

v_gene: TRBV4-2
j_gene: TRBJ2-7
abundance: .
d_gene: .
CDR3aa: CASSQDLRGYEQYF
CDR3nt: TGTGCCAGCAGCCAAGATCTTCGGGGCTACGAGCAGTACTTC

v_gene: TRBV10-3
j_gene: TRBJ2-3
abundance: few
d_gene: .
CDR3aa: CAISGTLVGADTQYF
CDR3nt: TGTGCCATCAGTGGGACCTTGGTTGGAGCAGATACGCAGTATTTT

v_gene: TRBV6-5
j_gene: TRBJ2-5
abundance: few
d_gene: .
CDR3aa: CASSYSVLFAQETQYF
CDR3nt: TGTGCCAGCAGTTACTCGGTTCTGTTTGCCCAAGAGACCCAGTACTTC

v_gene: TRBV7-2
j_gene: TRBJ1-5
abundance: few
d_gene: TRBD1
CDR3aa: CASSQGQARNQPQHF
CDR3nt: TGTGCCAGCAGCCAGGGACAGGCGCGCAATCAGCCCCAGCATTTT

v_gene: TRBV29-1
j_gene: TRBJ2-7
abundance: .
d_gene: TRBD2
CDR3aa: CSVRTSGSAEQYF
CDR3nt: TGCAGCGTCCGGACTAGCGGGAGTGCCGAGCAGTACTTC

v_gene: TRBV7-9
j_gene: TRBJ1-2
abundance: .
d_gene: .
CDR3aa: CASSPPNLRNGHTF
CDR3nt: TGTGCCAGCAGCCCTCCTAACCTCCGGAATGGCCACACCTTC

v_gene: TRBV12-3/TRBV12-4
j_gene: TRBJ2-1
abundance: .
d_gene: TRBD2
CDR3aa: CASSSRPLAGRDNEQFF
CDR3nt: TGTGCCAGCAGTTCCCGACCTCTAGCGGGTCGTGACAATGAGCAGTTCTTC

v_gene: TRBV6-1
j_gene: TRBJ2-7
abundance: .
d_gene: TRBD1
CDR3aa: CASSETDRGYEQYF
CDR3nt: TGTGCCAGCAGTGAAACGGACAGGGGCTACGAGCAGTACTTC

v_gene: TRBV29-1
j_gene: TRBJ2-6
abundance: .
d_gene: TRBD1
CDR3aa: CSVLDRVVSDSGANVLTF
CDR3nt: TGCAGCGTTTTGGACAGGGTTGTTTCGGACTCTGGGGCCAACGTCCTGACTTTC

v_gene: TRBV2
j_gene: TRBJ2-3
abundance: .
d_gene: .
CDR3aa: CASSDGGSSTDTQYF
CDR3nt: TGTGCCAGCAGTGATGGTGGTTCTAGCACAGATACGCAGTATTTT

v_gene: TRBV6-2/TRBV6-3
j_gene: TRBJ2-7
abundance: .
d_gene: .
CDR3aa: CASSYRPSAGPSSEQYF
CDR3nt: TGTGCCAGCAGTTACCGCCCCAGCGCCGGACCCTCTTCCGAGCAGTACTTC